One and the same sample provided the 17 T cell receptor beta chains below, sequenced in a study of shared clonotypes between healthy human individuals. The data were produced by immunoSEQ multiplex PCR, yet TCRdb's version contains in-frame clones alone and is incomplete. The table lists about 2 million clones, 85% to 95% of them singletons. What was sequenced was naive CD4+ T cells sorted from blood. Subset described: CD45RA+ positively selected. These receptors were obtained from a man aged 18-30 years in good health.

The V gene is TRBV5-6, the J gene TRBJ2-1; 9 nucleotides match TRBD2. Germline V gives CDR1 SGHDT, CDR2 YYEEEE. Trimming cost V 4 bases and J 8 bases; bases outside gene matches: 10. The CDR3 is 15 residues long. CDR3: CASSVAGESRYEQFF. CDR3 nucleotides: TGTGCCAGCAGCGTAGCGGGAGAGTCTCGTTATGAGCAGTTCTTC.

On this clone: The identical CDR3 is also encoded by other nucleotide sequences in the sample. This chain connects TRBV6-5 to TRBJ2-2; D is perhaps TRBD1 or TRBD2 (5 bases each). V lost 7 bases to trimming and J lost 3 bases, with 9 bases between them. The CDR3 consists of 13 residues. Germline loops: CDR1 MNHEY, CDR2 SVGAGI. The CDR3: CASTRGDTGELFF. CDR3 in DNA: TGTGCCAGCACGAGGGGCGACACCGGGGAGCTGTTTTTT.

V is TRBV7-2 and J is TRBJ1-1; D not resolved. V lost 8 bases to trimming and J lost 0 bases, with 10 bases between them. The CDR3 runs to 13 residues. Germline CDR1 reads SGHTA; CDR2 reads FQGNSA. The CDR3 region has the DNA TGTGCCAGCGGAGACGGGGTGAACACTGAAGCTTTCTTT. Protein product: CASGDGVNTEAFF.

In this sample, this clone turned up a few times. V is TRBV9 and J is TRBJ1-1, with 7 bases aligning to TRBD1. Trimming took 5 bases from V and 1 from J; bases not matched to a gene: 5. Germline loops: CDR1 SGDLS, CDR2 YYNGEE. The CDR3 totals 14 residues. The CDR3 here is CASRAGQQNTEAFF. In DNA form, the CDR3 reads TGTGCCAGCAGAGCGGGACAGCAGAACACTGAAGCTTTCTTT.

CDR3 coding DNA: TGTGCCAGCTCACCACTCACTAACCGCGTGAAAGAGACCCAGTACTTC. Translated: CASSPLTNRVKETQYF. J is TRBJ2-5 and V is TRBV18; D is unclear. The germline V and J ends were trimmed by 1 base and 3 bases, with 15 bases remaining between them. CDR1 and CDR2 from the germline V gene are KGHSH and LQKENI. This CDR3 has 16 residues.

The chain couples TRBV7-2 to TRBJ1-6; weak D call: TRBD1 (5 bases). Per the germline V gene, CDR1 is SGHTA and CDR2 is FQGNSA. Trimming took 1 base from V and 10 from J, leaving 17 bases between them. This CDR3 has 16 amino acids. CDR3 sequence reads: CASSLGSTGVSSPLHF. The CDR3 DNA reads TGTGCCAGCAGCTTAGGATCTACAGGAGTCAGCTCACCCCTCCACTTT.

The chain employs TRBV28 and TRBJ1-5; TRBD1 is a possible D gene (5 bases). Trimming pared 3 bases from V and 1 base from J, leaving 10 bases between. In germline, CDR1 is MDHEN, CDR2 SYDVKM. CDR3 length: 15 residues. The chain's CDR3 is CASSFYDRSNQPQHF. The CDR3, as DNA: TGTGCCAGCAGTTTCTACGACAGAAGCAATCAGCCCCAGCATTTT.

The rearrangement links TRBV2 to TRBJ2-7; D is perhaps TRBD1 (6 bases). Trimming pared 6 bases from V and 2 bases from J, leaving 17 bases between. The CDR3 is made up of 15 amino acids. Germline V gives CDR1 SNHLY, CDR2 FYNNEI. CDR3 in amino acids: CASRPTRGTAYEQYF. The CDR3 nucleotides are TGTGCCAGCAGACCCACCAGGGGAACGGCCTACGAGCAGTACTTC.

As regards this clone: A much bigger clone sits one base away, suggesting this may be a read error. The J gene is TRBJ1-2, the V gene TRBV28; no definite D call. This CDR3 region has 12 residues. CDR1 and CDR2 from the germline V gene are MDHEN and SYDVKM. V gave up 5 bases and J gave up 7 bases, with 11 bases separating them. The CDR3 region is CASSPLPGGYTF. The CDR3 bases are TGTGCCAGCAGTCCACTTCCCGGTGGCTACACCTTC.

The CDR3 region has the DNA TGTGCCACCCTAAGGGGGCAAGCCGGGGAGCTGTTTTTT. It yields the protein CATLRGQAGELFF. V and J are TRBV28 and TRBJ2-2; 7 positions match TRBD1. V lost 10 bases to trimming and J lost 6 bases; unmatched junction nucleotides: 8. Germline CDR1 MDHEN, CDR2 SYDVKM. This CDR3 has 13 residues. Full variable domain (remainder filled in from reference TRBV28 and TRBJ2-2): DVKVTQSSRYLVKRTGEKVFLECVQDMDHENMFWYRQDPGLGLRLIYFSYDVKMKEKGDIPEGYSVSREKKERFSLILESASTNQTSMYLCATLRGQAGELFFGEGSRLTVL.

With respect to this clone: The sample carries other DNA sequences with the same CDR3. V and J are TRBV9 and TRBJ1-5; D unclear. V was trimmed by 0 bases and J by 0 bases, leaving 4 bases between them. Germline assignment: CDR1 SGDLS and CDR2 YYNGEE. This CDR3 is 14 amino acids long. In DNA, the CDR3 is TGTGCCAGCAGCGTAGGAAATAGCAATCAGCCCCAGCATTTT. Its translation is CASSVGNSNQPQHF.

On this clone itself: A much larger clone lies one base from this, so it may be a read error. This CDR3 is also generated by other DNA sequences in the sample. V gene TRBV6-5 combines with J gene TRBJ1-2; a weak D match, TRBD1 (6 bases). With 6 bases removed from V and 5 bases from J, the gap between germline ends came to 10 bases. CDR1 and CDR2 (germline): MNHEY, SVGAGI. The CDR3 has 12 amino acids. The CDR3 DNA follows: TGTGCCAGCAGCCAACAGGGATATGGCTACACCTTC. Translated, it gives CASSQQGYGYTF.

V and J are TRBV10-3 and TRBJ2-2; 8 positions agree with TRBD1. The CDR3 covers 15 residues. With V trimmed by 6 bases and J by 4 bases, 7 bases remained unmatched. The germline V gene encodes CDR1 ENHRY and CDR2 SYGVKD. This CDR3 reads CAIRPQQGGTGELFF. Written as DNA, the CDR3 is TGTGCCATCAGGCCACAACAGGGGGGCACCGGGGAGCTGTTTTTT.

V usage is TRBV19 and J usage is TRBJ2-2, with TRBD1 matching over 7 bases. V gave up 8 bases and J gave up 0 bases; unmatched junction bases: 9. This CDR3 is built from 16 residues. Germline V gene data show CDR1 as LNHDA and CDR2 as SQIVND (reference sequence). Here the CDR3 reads CASLVTGLSNTGELFF. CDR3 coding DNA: TGTGCCAGTCTAGTGACAGGGTTATCGAACACCGGGGAGCTGTTTTTT.

The CDR3 here is CASSRPGGVYEQYF. As DNA, the CDR3 is TGTGCCAGCAGCCGCCCGGGGGGAGTCTACGAGCAGTACTTC. The rearrangement links TRBV7-4 to TRBJ2-7; 7 positions agree with TRBD2. Germline V CDR1 and CDR2: SGHVT, SQSDAQ. Germline trimming cut 5 bases from V and 3 bases from J; bases unmatched to any gene: 7. The CDR3 loop spans 14 amino acids.

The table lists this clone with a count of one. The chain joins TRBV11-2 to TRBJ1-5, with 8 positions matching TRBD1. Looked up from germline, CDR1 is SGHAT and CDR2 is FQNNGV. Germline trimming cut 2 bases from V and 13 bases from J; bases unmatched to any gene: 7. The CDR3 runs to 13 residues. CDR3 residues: CASSLQGTGGQHF. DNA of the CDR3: TGTGCCAGCAGCTTACAAGGGACAGGTGGGCAGCATTTT.

CDR3 amino acids: CASSSPPGDSPLHF. The CDR3 DNA reads as TGTGCCAGCAGTTCCCCTCCAGGGGATTCACCCCTCCACTTT. The V call is TRBV28, the J call TRBJ1-6; possibly TRBD1 for D (6 bases). This CDR3 spans 14 amino acids. With 4 bases removed from V and 8 bases from J, the gap between germline ends came to 12 bases. Germline CDR1 and CDR2: MDHEN and SYDVKM. The full variable domain, completed using reference TRBV28 and TRBJ1-6, is DVKVTQSSRYLVKRTGEKVFLECVQDMDHENMFWYRQDPGLGLRLIYFSYDVKMKEKGDIPEGYSVSREKKERFSLILESASTNQTSMYLCASSSPPGDSPLHFGNGTRLTVT.